These 5 T cell receptor beta chains share one sample of origin, sequenced in a study of blood T cell repertoires in COVID-19. Profiled with immunoSEQ multiplex PCR; TCRdb holds only in-frame clones, not every one. The table shows 55,000 to 80,000 clones, with about three quarters occurring only once. Input material: peripheral blood. All receptors derive from a human donor in a cohort sampled during active COVID-19.

The chain employs TRBV7-2 and TRBJ2-5; D gene unclear. CDR1 is SGHTA and CDR2 is FQGNSA in the germline V gene. The germline V and J ends were trimmed by 3 bases and 7 bases, with 9 bases remaining between them. CDR3 length: 12 amino acids. Written as DNA, the CDR3 is TGTGCCAGCAGCTTGTCCCCTAGGACCCAGTACTTC. This encodes CASSLSPRTQYF.

The CDR3 here is CASSIGGGADTQYF. The CDR3 bases are TGTGCCAGTAGTATCGGCGGAGGGGCCGATACGCAGTATTTT. This rearrangement joins TRBV19 to TRBJ2-3; weak D call: TRBD2 (6 bases). The V end was cut by 3 bases, the J end by 6 bases, with 13 bases between. The V gene's germline CDR1 is LNHDA and CDR2 SQIVND (reference sequence). The CDR3 runs to 14 residues.

The chain couples TRBV6-5 to TRBJ2-7, with D possibly TRBD2 on 6 matching bases. Germline CDR1 and CDR2: MNHEY and SVGAGI. The CDR3 is 14 residues long. Trimming took 6 bases from V and 1 from J, leaving 13 bases between them. The DNA for the CDR3 is TGTGCCAGCAGGGCTTCGGCGGGGTCCTACGAGCAGTACTTC. Protein product: CASRASAGSYEQYF.

The V gene is TRBV12-3 or TRBV12-4, the J gene TRBJ1-1, with a tentative D call TRBD1 (5 bases). CDR3 size: 13 residues. The V end was cut by 6 bases, the J end by 5 bases, with 13 bases between. CDR3 DNA sequence: TGTGCCAGCAGCAACAGGTTTGGGACTGAAGCTTTCTTT. Its protein is CASSNRFGTEAFF.

This clone appeared a few times. The genes are TRBV5-8 and TRBJ1-6, with no clear D. In germline, CDR1 is SGHTS, CDR2 YDEGEE. The V and J ends lost 1 base and 7 bases respectively, with 12 bases between them. The CDR3 covers 15 residues. The chain's CDR3 is CASSLSPFGNSPLHF. Here the CDR3 DNA reads TGTGCCAGCAGCTTGAGTCCGTTCGGGAATTCACCCCTCCACTTT.